A single sample is the source of the 20 T cell receptor beta chains below, sequenced in a study of blood T cell repertoires in COVID-19. Sequencing used immunoSEQ multiplex PCR; TCRdb keeps in-frame clones, though not all of them. The data hold 190,000 or so clones, with 70% to 90% observed a single time. Sequenced input: peripheral blood. Every receptor here comes from a man between 60 and 75 years old with COVID-19, enrolled during active disease.

Details on this clone: Relative to the germline gene, one junction end is altered; a read error may explain this. The chain has TRBV7-2 and TRBJ1-5; D is unclear. Germline V gene lookup returns CDR1 SGHTA and CDR2 FQGNSA. The CDR3 consists of 15 residues. The CDR3 DNA is TGTGCCAGCAGCTTAAGTCGAAATAGCAATCAGCTCCAGCATTTT. Translation: CASSLSRNSNQLQHF.

Concerning this clone: The sample contains more than one DNA sequence encoding this CDR3. The J gene is TRBJ2-2, the V gene TRBV11-2; TRBD2 aligns across 8 bases. The CDR3 is 15 residues long. V gave up 5 bases and J gave up 0 bases; unmatched junction bases: 2. The germline V gene encodes CDR1 SGHAT and CDR2 FQNNGV. The DNA for the CDR3 is TGTGCCAGCAGCCTACTAGCGGCGAACACCGGGGAGCTGTTTTTT. Its translation: CASSLLAANTGELFF. Together with reference TRBV11-2 and TRBJ2-2, the CDR3 gives the full variable domain: EAGVAQSPRYKIIEKRQSVAFWCNPISGHATLYWYQQILGQGPKLLIQFQNNGVVDDSQLPKDRFSAERLKGVDSTLKIQPAKLEDSAVYLCASSLLAANTGELFFGEGSRLTVL.

The chain has TRBV6-6 and TRBJ2-2; 7 positions agree with TRBD2. The V and J ends lost 7 bases and 4 bases, in that order; junction bases with no gene match: 12. Germline V gene lookup returns CDR1 MNHNY and CDR2 SVGAGI (reference sequence). The CDR3 is 16 amino acids. In DNA form, the CDR3 reads TGTGCCAGCACCACCGGTAGTGGGAGGGGCACCGGGGAGCTGTTTTTT. Translating gives CASTTGSGRGTGELFF.

This clone was observed once. The DNA of the CDR3 is TGTGCCAGCAGTTACTCGGAGCGATTTAACTATGGCTACACCTTC. Its translation: CASSYSERFNYGYTF. V and J are TRBV6-5 and TRBJ1-2; no firm D call. CDR3 size: 15 residues. Trimming took 0 bases from V and 1 from J, leaving 9 bases between them. Germline values: CDR1 MNHEY, CDR2 SVGAGI.

The rearrangement links TRBV3-1 (or the pseudogene TRBV3-2) to TRBJ1-2, with TRBD1 matching 7 bases. The CDR3 contains 15 residues. The germline CDR1 and CDR2 sequences are LGHDT and YNNKEL (reference sequence). V shed 4 bases, J shed 4 bases, and the junction held 9 bases outside the gene matches. The CDR3 coding sequence is TGTGCCAGCAGCCGACAGGGTCAAAGACCCTATGGCTACACCTTC. It codes for CASSRQGQRPYGYTF.

The chain links TRBV27 to TRBJ2-7, with D perhaps TRBD2 (6 bases). V was clipped by 3 bases and J by 12 bases, with 18 bases between them. The CDR3 contains 13 residues. Germline CDR1 is MNHEY and CDR2 is SMNVEV (reference sequence). CDR3 amino acids: CASSLTRQGIPYF. Written as DNA, the CDR3 is TGTGCCAGCAGTTTGACTAGACAAGGCATCCCGTACTTC.

The chain joins TRBV14 to TRBJ1-3, with D possibly matching TRBD1 (6 bases). CDR3 length equals 16 residues. V was pared by 4 bases and J by 0 bases, with 13 bases between. CDR1 is SGHDN, CDR2 FVKESK, per germline. For the CDR3, the DNA is TGTGCCAGCAGCCCTCTTCGACAGGACTCTGGAAACACCATATATTTT. It yields the protein CASSPLRQDSGNTIYF.

The chain couples TRBV4-1 to TRBJ2-7; D possibly corresponds to TRBD1 (6 bases). Trimming took 4 bases from V and 2 from J, leaving 9 bases between them. Germline V gene sequence: CDR1 MGHRA, CDR2 YSYEKL. This CDR3 spans 13 amino acids. The DNA of the CDR3 is TGCGCCAGCAGCCGACAGGAGACCTACGAGCAGTACTTC. Translation: CASSRQETYEQYF.

The V gene is TRBV5-4, the J gene TRBJ2-7; 11 nucleotides match TRBD2. CDR1 SGHNT and CDR2 YYREEE come from the germline V gene (reference sequence). Unmatched junction bases numbered 8, after V lost 2 bases and J lost 4 bases. The CDR3 is 16 residues long. CDR3 residues: CASSFSGTSGGYEQYF. The DNA for the CDR3 is TGTGCCAGCAGCTTTTCCGGGACTAGCGGAGGTTACGAGCAGTACTTC. The full variable domain, rest sourced from reference TRBV5-4 and TRBJ2-7, is ETGVTQSPTHLIKTRGQQVTLRCSSQSGHNTVSWYQQALGQGPQFIFQYYREEENGRGNFPPRFSGLQFPNYSSELNVNALELDDSALYLCASSFSGTSGGYEQYFGPGTRLTVT.

The chain links TRBV12-5 to TRBJ1-3; no clear D. V dropped 5 bases and J dropped 0 bases, with 14 bases sitting between them. The germline V gene encodes CDR1 LGHNT and CDR2 FRNRAP. The CDR3 runs 16 residues. The CDR3 reads CASGLGTRSSGNTIYF. CDR3 coding DNA: TGTGCTAGTGGTCTCGGAACGCGGAGCTCTGGAAACACCATATATTTT.

Remarks on this clone: The sample carries other DNA sequences with the same CDR3. The J gene is TRBJ2-7, the V gene TRBV5-1, with 7 bases that match TRBD2. The germline V gene has CDR1 SGHRS and CDR2 YFSETQ. The CDR3 has 15 residues. V lost 0 bases, J lost 4 bases, and 7 bases stayed unmatched. The CDR3 region is CASSLDTGGLYEQYF. Written as DNA, the CDR3 is TGCGCCAGCAGCTTGGATACGGGAGGATTATACGAGCAGTACTTC.

This chain links TRBV7-6 with TRBJ2-7, with D possibly matching TRBD1 (5 bases). V dropped 0 bases and J dropped 2 bases, with 14 bases sitting between them. The CDR3 spans 16 residues. CDR1 and CDR2 from the germline V gene are SGHVS and FNYEAQ. CDR3 loop: CASSLAGSAGTYEQYF. As DNA, the CDR3 is TGTGCCAGCAGCTTAGCAGGGTCTGCAGGGACCTACGAGCAGTACTTC.

The V and J genes are TRBV2 and TRBJ1-2; perhaps TRBD1 as D (6 bases). From germline, CDR1 is SNHLY and CDR2 FYNNEI. The CDR3 loop spans 16 amino acids. V was clipped by 6 bases and J by 1 base, with 18 bases between them. CDR3: CASRTGGSSVNYGYTF. In DNA, the CDR3 is TGTGCCAGCAGGACAGGAGGAAGCTCCGTTAACTATGGCTACACCTTC.

The J gene is TRBJ1-1, the V gene TRBV4-2, with D possibly matching TRBD1 (6 bases). Germline V gene data show CDR1 as LGHNA and CDR2 as YNFKEQ. Between the trimmed V and J ends, which lost 3 bases and 4 bases, there was a span of 12 bases. This CDR3 region has 14 residues. The CDR3 loop reads CASSQSEGVTEAFF. The CDR3 DNA sequence: TGTGCCAGCAGCCAGAGTGAGGGGGTCACTGAAGCTTTCTTT.

This clone was recorded a few times. V gene TRBV28 combines with J gene TRBJ1-4, with TRBD1 as a possible D gene (6 bases). Trimming removed 6 bases at V and 3 bases at J, with 14 bases between. Germline CDR1 reads MDHEN; CDR2 reads SYDVKM. The CDR3 length is 15 residues. CDR3 bases: TGTGCCAGCAGCCGAACCGGACAGCCTAATGAAAAACTGTTTTTT. This codes for CASSRTGQPNEKLFF.

The CDR3 spells CASSQAGTGVMSNQPQHF. The DNA for the CDR3 is TGCGCCAGCAGCCAAGCTGGGACAGGGGTTATGAGCAATCAGCCCCAGCATTTT. The genes are TRBV4-1 and TRBJ1-5; 10 nucleotides line up with TRBD1. Trimming at V came to 1 base and at J to 1 base, leaving 7 bases not matched to a gene. The germline CDR1 and CDR2 sequences are MGHRA and YSYEKL. The CDR3 contains 18 residues.

The rearrangement links TRBV5-4 to TRBJ2-2; D perhaps matches TRBD2 (5 bases). The CDR3 totals 14 residues. From germline, CDR1 is SGHNT and CDR2 YYREEE (reference sequence). V lost 4 bases and J lost 6, with 13 bases in between. This CDR3 reads CASSTPRAPGELFF. CDR3 DNA: TGTGCCAGCAGCACCCCGAGGGCTCCCGGGGAGCTGTTTTTT.

This clone was seen more than once but under ten times. The chain is built from TRBV25-1 and TRBJ1-2; no clear D. Trimming stripped 3 bases from V and 4 bases from J, with 12 bases between. The germline gives CDR1 MGHDK, CDR2 SYGVNS. This CDR3 has 14 residues. CDR3 sequence (DNA): TGTGCCAGCAGTGAGCAGGCTCAGGCCTATGGCTACACCTTC. It translates to CASSEQAQAYGYTF.

The chain combines TRBV27 with TRBJ2-7; 8 bases agree with TRBD2. The CDR3 totals 14 residues. Germline lookup yields CDR1 MNHEY and CDR2 SMNVEV (reference sequence). Trimming removed 2 bases from V and 4 bases from J; junction bases left unmatched: 4. In DNA form, the CDR3 reads TGTGCCAGCAGTTTAGGAGCGGGAGCGTACGAGCAGTACTTC. Residues: CASSLGAGAYEQYF.

The table lists this clone with a few counts. V and J are TRBV28 and TRBJ2-7, with 7 bases aligning to TRBD1. Germline CDR1 and CDR2: MDHEN and SYDVKM. V lost 6 bases, J lost 3 bases, and 8 bases stayed unmatched. The CDR3 has 14 residues. CDR3 in amino acids: CASRRQGESYEQYF. CDR3 nucleotide sequence: TGTGCCAGCAGGCGACAGGGAGAAAGCTACGAGCAGTACTTC.